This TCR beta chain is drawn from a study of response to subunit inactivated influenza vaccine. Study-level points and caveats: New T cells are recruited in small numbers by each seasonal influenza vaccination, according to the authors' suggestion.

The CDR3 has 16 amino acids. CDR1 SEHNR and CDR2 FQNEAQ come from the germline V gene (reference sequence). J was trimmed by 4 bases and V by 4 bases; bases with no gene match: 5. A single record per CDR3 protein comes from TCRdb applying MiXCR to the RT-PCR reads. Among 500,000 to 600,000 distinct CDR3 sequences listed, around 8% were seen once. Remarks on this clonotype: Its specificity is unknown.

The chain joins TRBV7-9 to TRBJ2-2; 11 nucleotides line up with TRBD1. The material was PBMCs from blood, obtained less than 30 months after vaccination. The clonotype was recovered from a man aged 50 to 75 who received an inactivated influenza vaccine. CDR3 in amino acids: CASSSSGTGGTGELFF. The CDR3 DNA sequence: TGTGCCAGCAGCTCCTCCGGGACAGGGGGCACCGGGGAGCTGTTTTTT.